The T cell receptor (beta chain) under discussion was sequenced for a study of blood T cell repertoires in COVID-19 (dated by TCRdb to about 2020). General notes on the study: Samples from collaborators originated in the United States, Italy and Spain and spanned both the acute and convalescent phases of COVID-19. The prospective study material was composed of cDNA or gDNA derived from T cells, B-cell-depleted T cells, or PBMCs. Subjects who had been exposed to COVID-19, were actively infected with it, or had recovered from it provided the deeply sampled blood TCRbeta repertoires that made up the dataset. The repertoires were released in a freely available public database meant as a resource for research on the immune response to SARS-CoV-2. The samples were drawn from two sources: the first 160 participants of the ongoing ImmuneRACE study, and 1,254 subjects contributed by 6 global collaborators. Sample metadata almost always included a de-identified subject ID, COVID-19 status, age in years and sex. Where available, HLA class I and class II types were taken from metadata supplied by the sample provider and were not determined by assay-based typing. Results and caveats for the whole study, not just this receptor: How much clinical and demographic metadata was included differed by source and by participant, and the metadata was provided uncurated.

The collaborating institutions used their own protocols to collect whole blood in K2EDTA tubes. For TCRbeta analysis, collaborators shipped samples in one of three forms: frozen whole blood, isolated PBMCs, or DNA extracted from either of those sample types. CDR1 is given as MNHNS and CDR2 as SASEGT, both from the germline V gene. V and J are trimmed by 2 bases and 9 bases, and the gene matches miss 13 bases of the junction. The CDR3, from cysteine to phenylalanine, totals 16 residues. Only the CDR3 portion is preserved as DNA: 48 bases, with reading frame beginning at the first base. The count of this clone is one. The target of this receptor is not known. It has no much larger one-base neighbor in the sample; base qualities were not kept. The immunoSEQ Assay, a bias-controlled multiplex PCR, was used to amplify TCRbeta CDR3 regions from genomic DNA. Per the original workflow: The number of nucleated cells in each sample was estimated by amplification of reference gene primers within the assay. To quantify the absolute abundance of each unique TCRbeta CDR3 rearrangement, sequence reads were collapsed and filtered. For each sample, productive Simpson clonality was calculated by taking the square root of Simpson's diversity index across productive rearrangements. The source is immuneACCESS, and TCRdb retained only in-frame sequences with V and J called. Part of the clones is not carried over; for the studies checked, unresolved V genes explain less than half of this, and the remainder is unexplained. The DNA gave D and trimming, while V, J and clone size come from that table. For this sample there are 270,000 or so clones; 70% to 90% appear just once. The ten most abundant clones make up approximately 3% of the sample.

This sequence was found in a woman aged 25 to 45 with active or convalescent COVID-19. The sample comprised peripheral blood. In this chain, TRBV6-1 is recombined with TRBJ1-5, with TRBD1 identical over 7 junction bases. The CDR3 amino acid sequence is: CASSETAGQGGGPQHF. The DNA sequence is as follows: TGTGCCAGCAGTGAAACGGCAGGGCAGGGGGGAGGGCCCCAGCATTTT.